Here is one T cell receptor (beta chain) with its context. This sample was taken from a study of blood T cell repertoires in COVID-19. Whole-study context: Researchers got acute and convalescent COVID-19 samples from the United States, Italy and Spain. T cells, B-cell-depleted T cells, or PBMCs provided the cDNA or gDNA that served as material.

This CDR3 comprises 14 residues. Germline V gives CDR1 SGHTA, CDR2 FQGNSA. V shed 4 bases and J shed 0 bases, with 9 bases lying between them. Assay: immunoSEQ multiplex PCR; the TCRdb copy retains only in-frame clones and omits some. The sample holds about 160,000 clones, about 85% seen once. The sequenced sample consisted of peripheral blood. This receptor was taken from a man aged 40-49 years with acute or convalescent COVID-19. The V gene is TRBV7-2, the J gene TRBJ1-1; possible D gene TRBD1, 5 bases. The CDR3 protein is CASSSQGMNTEAFF. CDR3 nucleotide sequence: TGTGCCAGCAGCTCCCAGGGAATGAACACTGAAGCTTTCTTT.